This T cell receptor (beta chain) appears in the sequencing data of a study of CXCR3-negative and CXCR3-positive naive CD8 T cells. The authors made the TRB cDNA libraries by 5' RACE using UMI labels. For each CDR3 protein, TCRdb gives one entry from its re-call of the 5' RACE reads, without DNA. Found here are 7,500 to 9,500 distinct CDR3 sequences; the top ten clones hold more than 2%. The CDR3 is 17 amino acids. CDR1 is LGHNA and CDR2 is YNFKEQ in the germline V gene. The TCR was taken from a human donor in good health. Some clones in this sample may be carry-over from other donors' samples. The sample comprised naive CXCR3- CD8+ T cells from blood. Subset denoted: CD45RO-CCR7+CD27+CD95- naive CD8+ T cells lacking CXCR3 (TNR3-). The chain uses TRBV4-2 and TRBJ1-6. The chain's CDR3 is CARSQDVGMRVYSPLHF.